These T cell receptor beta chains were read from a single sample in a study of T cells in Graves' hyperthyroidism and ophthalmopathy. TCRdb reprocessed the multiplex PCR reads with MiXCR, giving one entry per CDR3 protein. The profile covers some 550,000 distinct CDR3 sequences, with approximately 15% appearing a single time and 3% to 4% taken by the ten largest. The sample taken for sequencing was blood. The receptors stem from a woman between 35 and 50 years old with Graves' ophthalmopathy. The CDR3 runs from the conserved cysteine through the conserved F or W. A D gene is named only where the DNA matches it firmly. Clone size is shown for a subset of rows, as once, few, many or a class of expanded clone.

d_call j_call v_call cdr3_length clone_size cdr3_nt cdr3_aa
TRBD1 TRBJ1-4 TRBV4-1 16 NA TGCGCCAGCAGCTTTCCCCGAGGACAGGGTGATGAAAAACTGTTTTTT CASSFPRGQGDEKLFF
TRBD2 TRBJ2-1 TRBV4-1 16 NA TGCGCCAGCAGCTATCGAGCGGGAGTGTCATACAATGAGCAGTTCTTC CASSYRAGVSYNEQFF
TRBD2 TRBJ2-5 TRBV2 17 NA TGTGCCAGCGGGGGTGGGGGACTAGCGATACTACAAGAGACCCAGTACTTC CASGGGGLAILQETQYF
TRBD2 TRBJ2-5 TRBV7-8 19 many TGTGCCAGCATCCCCCCACTAAGCGGGAGGGCCCCCTCTCAAGAGACCCAGTACTTC CASIPPLSGRAPSQETQYF
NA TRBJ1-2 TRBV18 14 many TGTGCCAGCTCACCACTGGAAGGCCTCTATGGCTACACCTTC CASSPLEGLYGYTF
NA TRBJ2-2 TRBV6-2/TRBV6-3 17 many TGTGCCAGCAGTCCCGCGGGGGCCGTTTCGAACACCGGGGAGCTGTTTTTT CASSPAGAVSNTGELFF
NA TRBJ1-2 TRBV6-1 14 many TGTGCCAGCAGGACCCGATACGGGGGGCATGGCTACACCTTC CASRTRYGGHGYTF
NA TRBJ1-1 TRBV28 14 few TGTGCCAGCAGGTCAACGATTATGAACACTGAAGCTTTCTTT CASRSTIMNTEAFF
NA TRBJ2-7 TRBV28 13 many TGTGCCAGCAGTTTGGGGGCCCTCGACGAGCAGTACTTC CASSLGALDEQYF
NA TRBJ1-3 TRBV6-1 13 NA TGTGCCAGCAGTGAGTCCAGGGACTCGGCCATATATTTT CASSESRDSAIYF
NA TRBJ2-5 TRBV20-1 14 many TGCAGTGCTAGAGAGGGGACAAACCAAGAGACCCAGTACTTC CSAREGTNQETQYF
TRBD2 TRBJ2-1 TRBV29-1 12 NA TGCAGCGTTGAGACTAGCTTCAATGAGCAGTTCTTC CSVETSFNEQFF
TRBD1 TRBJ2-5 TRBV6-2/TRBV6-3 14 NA TGTGCCAGCGGGACAGGGGGCGCCTGGGAGACCCAGTACTTC CASGTGGAWETQYF
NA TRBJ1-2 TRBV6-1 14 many TGTGCCAGCAAAACCTCGACGGGGACGTATGGCTACACCTTC CASKTSTGTYGYTF
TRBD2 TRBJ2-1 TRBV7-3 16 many TGTGCCAGCAGCTCCACCTCAGCGGGAGGGGTCGGTGAGCAGTTCTTC CASSSTSAGGVGEQFF
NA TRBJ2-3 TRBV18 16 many TGTGCCAGCTCTACAGGGTACTGGAGTGGCACAGATACGCAGTATTTT CASSTGYWSGTDTQYF
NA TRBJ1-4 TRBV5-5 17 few TGTGCCAGCAGCCGACTTTTGGGGGCAGGGGCTAATGAAAAACTGTTTTTT CASSRLLGAGANEKLFF
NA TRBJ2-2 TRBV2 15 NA TGTGCCAGCAGGCAGGGGGGGCCGAACACCGGGGAGCTGTTTTTT CASRQGGPNTGELFF
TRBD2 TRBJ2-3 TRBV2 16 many TGTGCCAGCAGTCGGACTAGCGGGAGCAGGGAAGATACGCAGTATTTT CASSRTSGSREDTQYF
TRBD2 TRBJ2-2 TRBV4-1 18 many TGCGCCAGCAGCCAAATCGGACTAGCGGGATTAGGCACCGGGGAGCTGTTTTTT CASSQIGLAGLGTGELFF
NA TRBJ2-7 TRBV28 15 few TGTGCCAGCAGCCCCTTGGGTCTGTTCTCCTACGAGCAGTACTTC CASSPLGLFSYEQYF
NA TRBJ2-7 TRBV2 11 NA TGTGCCATCCAGGGGAGGGTGGAGCAGTACTTC CAIQGRVEQYF
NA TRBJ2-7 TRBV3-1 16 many TGTGCCAGCAGCCAACATGCCGGATGGGATTTGGGGGAGCAGTACTTC CASSQHAGWDLGEQYF
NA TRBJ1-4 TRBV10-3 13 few TGTGCCATAGGGACTTCCGAGGGGGAAAAACTGTTTTTT CAIGTSEGEKLFF
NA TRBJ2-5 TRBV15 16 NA TGTGCCACCAGCAGAGATCGTGGCGCGGGATTAGAGACCCAGTACTTC CATSRDRGAGLETQYF
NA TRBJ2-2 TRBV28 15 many TGTGCCACCGTGACGGGGGGCGTAAACACCGGGGAGCTGTTTTTT CATVTGGVNTGELFF
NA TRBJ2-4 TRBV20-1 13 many TGCAGTGCTAGTAAGGGTATTGGAAACATTCAGTACTTC CSASKGIGNIQYF
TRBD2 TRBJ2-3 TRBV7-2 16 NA TGTGCCAGCAGCTTAGAGCCAGCGGGGCCCACAGATACGCAGTATTTT CASSLEPAGPTDTQYF
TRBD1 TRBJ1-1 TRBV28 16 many TGTGCCAGCAGTTTATGGACAGGGTGGGTGAACACTGAAGCTTTCTTT CASSLWTGWVNTEAFF
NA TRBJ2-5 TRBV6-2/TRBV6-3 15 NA TGTGCCAGCAGTGGACGCGGGGCAACTCAAGAGACCCAGTACTTC CASSGRGATQETQYF
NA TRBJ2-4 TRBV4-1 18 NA TGCGCCAGCAGCCAAGGATTGTGGAGGGGGCAAGACAAAAACATTCAGTACTTC CASSQGLWRGQDKNIQYF
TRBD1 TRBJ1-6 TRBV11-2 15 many TGTGCCAGCAACCCCCTGGGACAGGACTATTCACCCCTCCACTTT CASNPLGQDYSPLHF
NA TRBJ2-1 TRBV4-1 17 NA TGCGCCAGCAGCCAAGACTCGGGTCTTACGTCCTACAATGAGCAGTTCTTC CASSQDSGLTSYNEQFF
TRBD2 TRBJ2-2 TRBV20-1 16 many TGCAGTGCCCCGCTAGCGGCCGTGGCCGGGGGAGGGGAGCTGTTTTTT CSAPLAAVAGGGELFF
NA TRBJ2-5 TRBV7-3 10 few TGTGCCAGGTCCCAGGGGACCCAGTACTTC CARSQGTQYF
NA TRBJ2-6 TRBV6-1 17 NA TGTGCCAGCAGTGTTTGGACAGACAACTCTGGGGCCAACGTCCTGACTTTC CASSVWTDNSGANVLTF
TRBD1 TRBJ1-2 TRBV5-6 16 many TGTGCCAGCAGCTTTTATGGGACAGGGGGAGGTCATGGCTACACCTTC CASSFYGTGGGHGYTF
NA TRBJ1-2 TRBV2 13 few TGTGCCAGCAATCGGGACACACCTTATGGCTACACCTTC CASNRDTPYGYTF
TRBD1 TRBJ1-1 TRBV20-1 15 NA TGCAGTGCTAGCGACACAGGGGGCGTTTTAACTGAAGCTTTCTTT CSASDTGGVLTEAFF
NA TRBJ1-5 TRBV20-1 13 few TGCAGTGCTAGATGGGGGAGCAATCAGCCCCAGCATTTT CSARWGSNQPQHF
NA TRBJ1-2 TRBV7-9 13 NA TGTGCCAGCAGCTTAGCAAACGTATATGGCTACACCTTC CASSLANVYGYTF
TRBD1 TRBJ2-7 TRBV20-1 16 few TGCAGTGCTAGCCCCCCCTCCGGGACAGGGTACTACGAGCAGTACTTC CSASPPSGTGYYEQYF
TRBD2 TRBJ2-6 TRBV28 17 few TGTGCCAGCAGTACACGTCGGGAGGGCTCTGGGGCCAACGTCCTGACTTTC CASSTRREGSGANVLTF
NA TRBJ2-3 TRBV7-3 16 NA TGTGCCAGCAGCTTAAGGGTACAGGGAGAAACAGATACGCAGTATTTT CASSLRVQGETDTQYF
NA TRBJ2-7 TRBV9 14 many TGTGCCAGCAGCGTAGAGCCGACAGGAAACGAGCAGTACTTC CASSVEPTGNEQYF
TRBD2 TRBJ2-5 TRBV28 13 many TGTGCCAGCAGACCAGCGGGACGGCAGACCCAGTACTTC CASRPAGRQTQYF
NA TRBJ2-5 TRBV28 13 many TGTGCCAGCAGCGGGCAGCTTCAAGAGACCCAGTACTTC CASSGQLQETQYF
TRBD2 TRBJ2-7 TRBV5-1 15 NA TGCGCCAGCAGCAAAGGGACTAGCAGGATTTACGAGCAGTACTTC CASSKGTSRIYEQYF
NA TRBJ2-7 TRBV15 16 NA TGTGCCACCAGCAGAGGCTCGGGTCCAGGCCAGAGGGAGCAGTACTTC CATSRGSGPGQREQYF
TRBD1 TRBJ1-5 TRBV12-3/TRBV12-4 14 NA TGTGCCAGCAGTCGCAGGGGGTTCAATCAGCCCCAGCATTTT CASSRRGFNQPQHF
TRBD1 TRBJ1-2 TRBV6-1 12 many TGTGCCAGCAGGAAGACAGGGGATGGCTACACCTTC CASRKTGDGYTF
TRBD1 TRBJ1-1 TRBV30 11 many TGTGCCTGGAGTGCAGGACAGGGCACTTTCTTT CAWSAGQGTFF
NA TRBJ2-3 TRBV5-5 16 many TGTGCCAGCAGCTTGGGGCAGGCCGCAGCTACGGATACGCAGTATTTT CASSLGQAAATDTQYF